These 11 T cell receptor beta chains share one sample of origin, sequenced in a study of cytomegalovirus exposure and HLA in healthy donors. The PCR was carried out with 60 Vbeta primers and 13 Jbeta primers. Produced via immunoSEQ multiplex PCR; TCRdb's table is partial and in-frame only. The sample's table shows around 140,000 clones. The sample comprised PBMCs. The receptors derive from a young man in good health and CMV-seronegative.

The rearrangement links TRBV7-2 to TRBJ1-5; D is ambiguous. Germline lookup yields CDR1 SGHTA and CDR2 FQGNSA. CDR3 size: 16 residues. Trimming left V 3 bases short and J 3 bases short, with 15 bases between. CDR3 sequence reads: CASSFGNINYNQPQHF. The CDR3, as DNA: TGTGCCAGCAGCTTCGGTAACATCAACTACAATCAGCCCCAGCATTTT.

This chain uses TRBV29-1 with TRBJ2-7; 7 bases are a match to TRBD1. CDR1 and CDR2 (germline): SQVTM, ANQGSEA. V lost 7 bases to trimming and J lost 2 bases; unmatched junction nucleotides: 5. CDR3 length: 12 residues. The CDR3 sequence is CSGGQVPYEQYF. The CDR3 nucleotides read TGCAGCGGCGGACAGGTACCCTACGAGCAGTACTTC.

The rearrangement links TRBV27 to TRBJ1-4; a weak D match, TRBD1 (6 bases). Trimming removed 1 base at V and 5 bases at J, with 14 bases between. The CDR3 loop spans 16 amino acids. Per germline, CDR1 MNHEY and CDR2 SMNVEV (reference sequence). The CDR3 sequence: CASSLYSWGQNEKLFF. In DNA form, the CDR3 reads TGTGCCAGCAGTTTATATAGCTGGGGGCAGAATGAAAAACTGTTTTTT.

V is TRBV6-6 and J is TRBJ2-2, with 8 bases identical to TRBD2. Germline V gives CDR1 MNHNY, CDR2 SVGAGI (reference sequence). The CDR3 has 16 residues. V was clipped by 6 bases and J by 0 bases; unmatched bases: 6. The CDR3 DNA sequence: TGTGCCAGCAGAGGGCCGGGACTAGCGAACACCGGGGAGCTGTTTTTT. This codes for CASRGPGLANTGELFF.

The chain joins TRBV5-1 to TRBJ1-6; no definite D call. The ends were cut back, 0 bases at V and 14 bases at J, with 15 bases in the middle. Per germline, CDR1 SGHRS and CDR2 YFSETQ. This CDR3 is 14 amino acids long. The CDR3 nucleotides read TGCGCCAGCAGCTTGGGGAGCTCCGCGCCCACCCTCCACTTT. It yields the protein CASSLGSSAPTLHF.

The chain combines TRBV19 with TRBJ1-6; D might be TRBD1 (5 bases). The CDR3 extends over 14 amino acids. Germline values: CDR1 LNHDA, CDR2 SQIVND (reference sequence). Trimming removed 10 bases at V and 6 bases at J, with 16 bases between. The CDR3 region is CATGEAVSNSPLHF. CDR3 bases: TGTGCCACGGGGGAGGCCGTCTCTAATTCACCCCTCCACTTT. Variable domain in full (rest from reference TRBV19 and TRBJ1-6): DGGITQSPKYLFRKEGQNVTLSCEQNLNHDAMYWYRQDPGQGLRLIYYSQIVNDFQKGDIAEGYSVSREKKESFPLTVTSAQKNPTAFYLCATGEAVSNSPLHFGNGTRLTVT.

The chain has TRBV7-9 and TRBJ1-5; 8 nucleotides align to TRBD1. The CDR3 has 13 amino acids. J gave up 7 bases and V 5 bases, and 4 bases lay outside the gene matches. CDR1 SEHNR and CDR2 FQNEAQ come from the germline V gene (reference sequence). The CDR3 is CASSADRGQPQHF. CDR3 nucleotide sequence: TGTGCCAGCAGCGCCGACAGGGGCCAGCCCCAGCATTTT. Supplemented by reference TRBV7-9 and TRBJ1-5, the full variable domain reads DTGVSQNPRHKITKRGQNVTFRCDPISEHNRLYWYRQTLGQGPEFLTYFQNEAQLEKSRLLSDRFSAERPKGSFSTLEIQRTEQGDSAMYLCASSADRGQPQHFGDGTRLSIL.

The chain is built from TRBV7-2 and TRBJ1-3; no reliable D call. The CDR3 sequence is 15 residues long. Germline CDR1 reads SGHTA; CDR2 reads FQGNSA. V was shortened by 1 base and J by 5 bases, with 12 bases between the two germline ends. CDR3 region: CASSLEGAGRNTIYF. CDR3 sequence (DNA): TGTGCCAGCAGCTTAGAAGGAGCGGGGAGAAACACCATATATTTT. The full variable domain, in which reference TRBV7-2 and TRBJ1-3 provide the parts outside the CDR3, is GAGVSQSPSNKVTEKGKDVELRCDPISGHTALYWYRQSLGQGLEFLIYFQGNSAPDKSGLPSDRFSAERTGGSVSTLTIQRTQQEDSAVYLCASSLEGAGRNTIYFGEGSWLTVV.

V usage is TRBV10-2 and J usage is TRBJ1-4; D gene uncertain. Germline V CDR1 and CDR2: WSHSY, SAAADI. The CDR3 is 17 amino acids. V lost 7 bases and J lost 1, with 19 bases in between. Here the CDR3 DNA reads TGCGCCAGCACCCGGACTGAGAGAGGAGTAACTAATGAAAAACTGTTTTTT. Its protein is CASTRTERGVTNEKLFF.

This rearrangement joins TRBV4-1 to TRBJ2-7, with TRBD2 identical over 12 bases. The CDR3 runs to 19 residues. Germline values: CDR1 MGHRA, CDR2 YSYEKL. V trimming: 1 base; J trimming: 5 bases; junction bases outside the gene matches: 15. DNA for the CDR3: TGCGCCAGCAGCCAAGGTTCAGTGACTAGCGGGAGAGTGGGGAACGAGCAGTACTTC. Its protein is CASSQGSVTSGRVGNEQYF.

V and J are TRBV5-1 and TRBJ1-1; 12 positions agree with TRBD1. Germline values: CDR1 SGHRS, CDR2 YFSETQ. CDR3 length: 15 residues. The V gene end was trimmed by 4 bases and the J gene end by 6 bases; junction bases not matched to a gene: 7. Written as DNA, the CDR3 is TGCGCCAGCAGCGGTACCGGGACAGGGGGCTCTGAAGCTTTCTTT. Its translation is CASSGTGTGGSEAFF.